The 6 T cell receptor beta chains below come from one sample, sequenced in a study of metastatic and nonmetastatic thyroid tumors. TCRdb re-called the PCR reads via MiXCR. Among 15,000 to 20,000 clones, 20% to 30% were seen once, and the ten largest hold over 9.5%. Before thyroid surgery, none of the patients had received any treatment. The sequenced sample was adjacent normal tissue. Source of these receptors: a female donor with papillary thyroid cancer or a benign thyroid nodule (not recorded which). Some clones in this sample may be carry-over from other donors' samples.

Of note for this clone: One end of the junction varies from germline; a read error may be responsible. The chain employs TRBV12-3 or TRBV12-4 and TRBJ2-7; 7 bases line up with TRBD1. This CDR3 has 12 amino acids. The CDR3 coding sequence is TGTGCCAGCAGCGACAGGGTCTACGGGCAGTACTTC. Amino acid sequence: CASSDRVYGQYF.

The V gene is TRBV28, the J gene TRBJ1-2, with 8 bases lining up with TRBD1. In germline, CDR1 is MDHEN, CDR2 SYDVKM. Germline trimming cut 5 bases from V and 7 bases from J; bases unmatched to any gene: 15. This CDR3 has 16 amino acids. The chain's CDR3 is CASSNPLAGGVIGYTF. The CDR3 DNA reads as TGTGCCAGCAGTAACCCCCTGGCAGGGGGCGTAATTGGCTACACCTTC.

This clone was detected a few times. The genes are TRBV12-3 or TRBV12-4 and TRBJ2-7; possible D gene TRBD1, 5 bases. The CDR3 runs 15 residues. V was pared by 5 bases and J by 0 bases, with 14 bases between. The CDR3 DNA reads TGTGCCAGCAGTGAAGACAGAATAGCCTCCTACGAGCAGTACTTC. Its translation is CASSEDRIASYEQYF.

V is TRBV10-2 and J is TRBJ1-5; the match to TRBD1 covers 9 bases. The CDR3 extends over 14 amino acids. V shed 8 bases and J 4 bases; nucleotides not matched to a gene: 6. CDR1 and CDR2 (germline): WSHSY, SAAADI. The CDR3 here is CASGGTGPNQPQHF. CDR3 DNA: TGCGCCAGCGGGGGGACAGGGCCGAATCAGCCCCAGCATTTT.

This clone was counted between two and nine times. The V and J genes are TRBV12-3 or TRBV12-4 and TRBJ2-7; 10 bases are shared with TRBD1. Trimming cost V 6 bases and J 6 bases; bases outside gene matches: 5. This CDR3 is built from 13 residues. The chain's CDR3 is CASRPDRGAEQYF. The DNA for the CDR3 is TGTGCCAGCAGACCGGACAGGGGGGCCGAGCAGTACTTC.

This chain connects TRBV5-1 to TRBJ2-7, with 8 bases matching TRBD2. With 1 base clipped from V and 4 bases from J, the junction kept 4 bases outside the gene matches. The CDR3 is 14 amino acids. CDR1 is SGHRS, CDR2 YFSETQ, per germline. The DNA for the CDR3 is TGCGCCAGCAGCTTGCGGGGGGGAGTTTACGAGCAGTACTTC. Encoded protein: CASSLRGGVYEQYF.